This TCR beta chain originates from a study of OX40 agonist ivuxolimab in advanced cancers. Some clones are missing from TCRdb's copy, which holds only in-frame ones; the method was immunoSEQ multiplex PCR. The table includes roughly 56,000 clones, approximately 86% detected once. A few counts support this clone. No antigen is known for it. The study, taken as a whole, reports: Dosing at 0.1 to 3.0 mg/kg was accompanied by clonal expansion of CD4+ and CD8+ blood T cells by week 6.

Germline CDR1 reads GTSNPN; CDR2 reads SVGIG (reference sequence). CDR3 size: 16 residues. V lost 1 base and J lost 5; bases outside the gene matches: 8. Cycle 7 day 1, cycle 4 day 1, and baseline were the timepoints at which blood was sampled. The clonotype originates from an adult with an advanced solid tumor such as melanoma, head and neck, liver or kidney cancer. Sequenced here: CD4+ or CD8+ T cells sorted from blood, sampled in a trial of the OX40 agonist ivuxolimab. The gene calls are TRBV30 and TRBJ1-6; 7 positions match TRBD1. CDR3 protein: CAWSGKYRGNNSPLHF. CDR3 DNA sequence: TGTGCCTGGAGTGGAAAATACAGGGGAAATAATTCACCCCTCCACTTT.